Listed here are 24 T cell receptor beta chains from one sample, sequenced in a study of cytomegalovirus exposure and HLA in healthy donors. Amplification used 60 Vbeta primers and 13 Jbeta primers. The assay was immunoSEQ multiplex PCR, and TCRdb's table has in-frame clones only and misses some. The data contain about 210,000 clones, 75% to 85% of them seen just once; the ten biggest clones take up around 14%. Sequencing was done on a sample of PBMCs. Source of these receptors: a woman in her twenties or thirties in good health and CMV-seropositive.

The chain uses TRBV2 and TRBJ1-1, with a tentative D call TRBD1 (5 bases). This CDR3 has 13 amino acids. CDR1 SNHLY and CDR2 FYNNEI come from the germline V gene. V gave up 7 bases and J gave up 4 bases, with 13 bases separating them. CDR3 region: CASKEGRGTEAFF. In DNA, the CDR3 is TGTGCCAGCAAGGAGGGGCGAGGCACTGAAGCTTTCTTT.

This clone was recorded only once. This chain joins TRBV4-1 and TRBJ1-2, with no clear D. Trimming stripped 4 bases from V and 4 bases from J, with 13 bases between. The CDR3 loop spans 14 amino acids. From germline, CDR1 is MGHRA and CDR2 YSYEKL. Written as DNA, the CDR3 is TGCGCCAGCAGCCCCCTGGGAGGCGGCTATGGCTACACCTTC. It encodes CASSPLGGGYGYTF.

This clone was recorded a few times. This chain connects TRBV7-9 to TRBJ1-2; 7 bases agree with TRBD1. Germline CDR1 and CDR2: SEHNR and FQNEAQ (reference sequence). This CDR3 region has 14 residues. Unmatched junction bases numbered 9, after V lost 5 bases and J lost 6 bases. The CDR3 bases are TGTGCCAGCAGCGCTACAGGGGATTTGGATGGCTACACCTTC. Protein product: CASSATGDLDGYTF. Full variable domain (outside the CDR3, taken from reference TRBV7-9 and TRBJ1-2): DTGVSQNPRHKITKRGQNVTFRCDPISEHNRLYWYRQTLGQGPEFLTYFQNEAQLEKSRLLSDRFSAERPKGSFSTLEIQRTEQGDSAMYLCASSATGDLDGYTFGSGTRLTVV.

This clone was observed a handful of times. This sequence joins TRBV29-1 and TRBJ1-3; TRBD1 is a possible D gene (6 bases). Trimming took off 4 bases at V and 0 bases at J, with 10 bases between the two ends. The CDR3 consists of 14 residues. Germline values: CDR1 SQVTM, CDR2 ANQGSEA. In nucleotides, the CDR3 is TGCAGCGTTGGCGACAGGCCCTCTGGAAACACCATATATTTT. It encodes CSVGDRPSGNTIYF.

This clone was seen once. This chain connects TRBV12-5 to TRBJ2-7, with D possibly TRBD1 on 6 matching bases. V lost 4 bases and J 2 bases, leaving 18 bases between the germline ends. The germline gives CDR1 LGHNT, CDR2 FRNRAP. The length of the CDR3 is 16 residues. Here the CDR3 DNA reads TGTGCTAGTGGTTCCTATTGGGACAACCAAACCTACGAGCAGTACTTC. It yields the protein CASGSYWDNQTYEQYF.

The CDR3 DNA reads TGTGCCAGCAGCGTGGGACTAGCGGGAGGGCATGAGCAGTTCTTC. Amino acid sequence: CASSVGLAGGHEQFF. The chain employs TRBV9 and TRBJ2-1; 16 bases line up with TRBD2. Germline V CDR1 and CDR2: SGDLS, YYNGEE. J lost 8 bases, V lost 2 bases, and 1 base had no gene match. This CDR3 contains 15 residues.

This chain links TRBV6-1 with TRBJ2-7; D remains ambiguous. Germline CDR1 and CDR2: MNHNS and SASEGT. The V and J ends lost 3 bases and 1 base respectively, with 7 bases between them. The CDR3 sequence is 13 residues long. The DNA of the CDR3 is TGTGCCAGCAGTGACAGAAGTTCCTACGAGCAGTACTTC. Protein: CASSDRSSYEQYF.

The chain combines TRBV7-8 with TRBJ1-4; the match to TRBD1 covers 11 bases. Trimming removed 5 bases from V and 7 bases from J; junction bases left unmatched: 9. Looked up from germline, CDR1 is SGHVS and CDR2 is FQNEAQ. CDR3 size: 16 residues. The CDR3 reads CASSPRLGTGGEKLFF. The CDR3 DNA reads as TGTGCCAGCAGCCCAAGATTGGGGACAGGGGGTGAAAAACTGTTTTTT.

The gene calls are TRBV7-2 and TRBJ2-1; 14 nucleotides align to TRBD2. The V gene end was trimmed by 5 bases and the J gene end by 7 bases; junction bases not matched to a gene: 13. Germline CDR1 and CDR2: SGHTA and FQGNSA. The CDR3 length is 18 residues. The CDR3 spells CASSPYPGLAGGLNEQFF. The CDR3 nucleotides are TGTGCCAGCAGCCCTTACCCCGGACTAGCGGGAGGCTTGAATGAGCAGTTCTTC.

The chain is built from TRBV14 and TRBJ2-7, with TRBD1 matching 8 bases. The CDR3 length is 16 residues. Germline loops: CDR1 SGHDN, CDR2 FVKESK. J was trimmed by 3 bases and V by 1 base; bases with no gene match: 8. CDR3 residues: CASSQGSRTGNYEQYF. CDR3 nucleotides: TGTGCCAGCAGCCAAGGCAGCCGGACAGGGAACTACGAGCAGTACTTC.

In DNA, the CDR3 is TGCGCCAGCAGCTCCCTGGAGAGGGGGACTGAAGCTTTCTTT. Encoded protein: CASSSLERGTEAFF. This chain uses TRBV5-1 with TRBJ1-1, with a possible D match to TRBD1 (6 bases). The V and J ends lost 3 bases and 5 bases respectively, with 14 bases between them. The CDR3 runs 14 residues. Germline CDR1 and CDR2: SGHRS and YFSETQ.

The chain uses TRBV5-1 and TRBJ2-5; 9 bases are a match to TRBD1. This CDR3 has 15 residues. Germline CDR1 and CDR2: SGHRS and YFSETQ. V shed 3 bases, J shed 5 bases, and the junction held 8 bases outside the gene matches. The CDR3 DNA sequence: TGCGCCAGCAGCTCGTACAGGGGGCGCGGGGAGACCCAGTACTTC. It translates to CASSSYRGRGETQYF.

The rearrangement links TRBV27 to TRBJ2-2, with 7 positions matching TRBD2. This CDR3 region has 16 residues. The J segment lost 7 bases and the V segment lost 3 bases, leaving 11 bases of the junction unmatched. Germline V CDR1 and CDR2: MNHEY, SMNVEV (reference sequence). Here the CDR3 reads CASSFLRGVGSGELFF. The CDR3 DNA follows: TGTGCCAGCAGTTTCCTCCGGGGGGTCGGGAGCGGGGAGCTGTTTTTT.

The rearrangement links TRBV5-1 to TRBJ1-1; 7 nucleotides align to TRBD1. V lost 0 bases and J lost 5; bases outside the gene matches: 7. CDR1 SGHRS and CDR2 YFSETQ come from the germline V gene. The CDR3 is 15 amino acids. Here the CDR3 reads CASSLEGANGTEAFF. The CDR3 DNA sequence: TGCGCCAGCAGCTTGGAGGGGGCGAATGGAACTGAAGCTTTCTTT.

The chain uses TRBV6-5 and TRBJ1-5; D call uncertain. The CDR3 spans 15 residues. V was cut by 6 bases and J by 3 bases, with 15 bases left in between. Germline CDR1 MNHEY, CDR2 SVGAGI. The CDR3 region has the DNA TGTGCCAGCAGCACAATTCGCGGCTACAATCAGCCCCAGCATTTT. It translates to CASSTIRGYNQPQHF.

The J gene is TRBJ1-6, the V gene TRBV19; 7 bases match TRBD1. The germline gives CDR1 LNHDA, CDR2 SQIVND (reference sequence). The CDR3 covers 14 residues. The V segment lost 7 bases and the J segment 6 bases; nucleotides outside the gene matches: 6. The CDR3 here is CASTRTGLNSPLHF. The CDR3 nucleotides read TGTGCCAGTACCCGGACAGGCCTTAATTCACCCCTCCACTTT.

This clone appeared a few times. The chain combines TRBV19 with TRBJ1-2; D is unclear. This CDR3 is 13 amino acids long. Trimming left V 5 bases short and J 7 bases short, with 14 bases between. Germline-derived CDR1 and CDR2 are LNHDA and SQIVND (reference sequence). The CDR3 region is CASSSPGGGGYTF. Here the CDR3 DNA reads TGTGCCAGTAGTTCACCGGGAGGAGGTGGCTACACCTTC. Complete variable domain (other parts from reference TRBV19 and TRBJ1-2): DGGITQSPKYLFRKEGQNVTLSCEQNLNHDAMYWYRQDPGQGLRLIYYSQIVNDFQKGDIAEGYSVSREKKESFPLTVTSAQKNPTAFYLCASSSPGGGGYTFGSGTRLTVV.

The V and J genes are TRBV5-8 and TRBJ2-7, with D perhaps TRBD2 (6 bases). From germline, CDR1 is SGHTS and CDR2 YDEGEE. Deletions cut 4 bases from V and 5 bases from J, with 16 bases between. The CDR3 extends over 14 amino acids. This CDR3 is CASSRGGRFDEQYF. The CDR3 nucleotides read TGTGCCAGCAGCCGCGGAGGGAGGTTCGACGAGCAGTACTTC.

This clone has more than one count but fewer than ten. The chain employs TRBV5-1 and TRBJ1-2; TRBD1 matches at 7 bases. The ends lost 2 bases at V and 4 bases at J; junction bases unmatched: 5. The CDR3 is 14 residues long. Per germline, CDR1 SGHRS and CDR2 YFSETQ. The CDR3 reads CASSFYRGGYGYTF. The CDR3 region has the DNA TGCGCCAGCAGCTTTTACAGGGGCGGCTATGGCTACACCTTC.

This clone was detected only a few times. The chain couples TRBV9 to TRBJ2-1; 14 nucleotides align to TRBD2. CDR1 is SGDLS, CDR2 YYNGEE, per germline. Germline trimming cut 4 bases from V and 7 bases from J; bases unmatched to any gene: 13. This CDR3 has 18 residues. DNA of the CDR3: TGTGCCAGCAGCTCATCTCCCGGGACTAGCGGGAGTCGGAATGAGCAGTTCTTC. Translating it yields CASSSSPGTSGSRNEQFF.

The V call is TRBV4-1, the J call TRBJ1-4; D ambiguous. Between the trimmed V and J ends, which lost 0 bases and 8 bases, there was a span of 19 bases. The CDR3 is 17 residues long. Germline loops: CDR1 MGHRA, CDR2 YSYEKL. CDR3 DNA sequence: TGCGCCAGCAGCCAAGAGGAGGTATCGGGGTTGGTCGAAAAACTGTTTTTT. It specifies CASSQEEVSGLVEKLFF.

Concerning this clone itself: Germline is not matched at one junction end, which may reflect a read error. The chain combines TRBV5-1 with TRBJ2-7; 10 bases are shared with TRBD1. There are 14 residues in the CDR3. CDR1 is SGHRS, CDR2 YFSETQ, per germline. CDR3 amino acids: CASARDRGTPLTFF. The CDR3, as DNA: TGCGCCAGCGCAAGGGACAGGGGCACCCCCCTGACCTTCTTC. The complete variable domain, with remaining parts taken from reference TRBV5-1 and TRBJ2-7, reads KAGVTQTPRYLIKTRGQQVTLSCSPISGHRSVSWYQQTPGQGLQFLFEYFSETQRNKGNFPGRFSGRQFSNSRSEMNVSTLELGDSALYLCASARDRGTPLTFFGPGTRLTVT.

CDR3 protein: CASRVGINNEQFF. CDR3 in DNA: TGTGCCAGCAGGGTCGGGATTAACAATGAGCAGTTCTTC. The chain uses TRBV2 and TRBJ2-1; D may be TRBD2 (5 bases). The CDR3 is 13 residues long. In germline, CDR1 is SNHLY, CDR2 FYNNEI. V shed 6 bases and J shed 5 bases, with 11 bases lying between them. Variable domain in full (rest from reference TRBV2 and TRBJ2-1): EPEVTQTPSHQVTQMGQEVILRCVPISNHLYFYWYRQILGQKVEFLVSFYNNEISEKSEIFDDQFSVERPDGSNFTLKIRSTKLEDSAMYFCASRVGINNEQFFGPGTRLTVL.

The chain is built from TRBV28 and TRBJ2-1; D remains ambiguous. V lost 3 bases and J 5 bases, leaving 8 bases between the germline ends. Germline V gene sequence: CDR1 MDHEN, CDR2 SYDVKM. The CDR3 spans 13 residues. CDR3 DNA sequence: TGTGCCAGCAGTTTCACGGAGCACAATGAGCAGTTCTTC. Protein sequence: CASSFTEHNEQFF.